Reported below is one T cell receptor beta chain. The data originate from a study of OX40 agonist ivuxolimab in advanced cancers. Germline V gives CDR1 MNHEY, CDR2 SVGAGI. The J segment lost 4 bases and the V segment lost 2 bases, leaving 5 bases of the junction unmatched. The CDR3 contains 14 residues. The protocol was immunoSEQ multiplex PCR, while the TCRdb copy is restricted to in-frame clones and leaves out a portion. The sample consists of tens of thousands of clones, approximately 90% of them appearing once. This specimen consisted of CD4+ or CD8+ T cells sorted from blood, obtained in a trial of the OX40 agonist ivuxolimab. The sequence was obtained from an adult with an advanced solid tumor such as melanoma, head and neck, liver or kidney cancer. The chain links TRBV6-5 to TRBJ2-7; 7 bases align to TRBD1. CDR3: CASSYGRGSYEQYF. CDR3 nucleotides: TGTGCCAGCAGTTACGGCAGGGGGTCGTACGAGCAGTACTTC.